This section outlines one T cell receptor beta chain sequence together with its context. The antigen is unknown. The CDR3 length is 17 residues. Germline V gives CDR1 MGHRA, CDR2 YSYEKL. Trimming cost V 0 bases and J 0 bases, with 12 bases left between them. The method was immunoSEQ multiplex PCR; TCRdb's version includes in-frame clones alone and lacks a portion of them. The data hold under 40,000 clones, with 80% to 90% observed a single time. The data originate from a study of T cells in localized non-small cell lung cancer. Study observations and caveats: Appearances in adjacent lung were noted for a median roughly 58 of the top 100 tumor clones. As only one tumor region underwent sequencing, heterogeneity remains possible.

The source of this sequence is a male donor older than 55 with stage III lung adenocarcinoma. The chain couples TRBV4-1 to TRBJ2-4; D call uncertain. The material was peripheral blood, obtained before any cancer treatment. CDR3 DNA: TGCGCCAGCAGCCAAGACCCTTACATCTTAGCCAAAAACATTCAGTACTTC. Amino acids: CASSQDPYILAKNIQYF.